This T cell receptor (beta chain) was sequenced during a study of blood T cell repertoires in COVID-19. Study details: Material from acute and convalescent COVID-19 was sourced from the United States, Italy and Spain. Sample material is recorded as cDNA or gDNA derived from T cells, B-cell-depleted T cells, or PBMCs.

In the case of this clone: Different DNA sequences within this sample yield the same CDR3.

TCRdb's table, derived via immunoSEQ multiplex PCR, lists solely in-frame clones and lacks some. This table has about 150,000 clones, over 65% appearing once. CDR3 length: 13 amino acids. Germline loops: CDR1 MDHEN, CDR2 SYDVKM. The V end was cut by 2 bases, the J end by 5 bases, with 9 bases between. Material: peripheral blood. The rearrangement joins TRBV28 to TRBJ1-2; D is perhaps TRBD1 (6 bases). This receptor was identified in a man older than 75 with acute or convalescent COVID-19. CDR3 coding DNA: TGTGCCAGCAGTTTAGGACAGCTATATGGCTACACCTTC. Translation gives CASSLGQLYGYTF.